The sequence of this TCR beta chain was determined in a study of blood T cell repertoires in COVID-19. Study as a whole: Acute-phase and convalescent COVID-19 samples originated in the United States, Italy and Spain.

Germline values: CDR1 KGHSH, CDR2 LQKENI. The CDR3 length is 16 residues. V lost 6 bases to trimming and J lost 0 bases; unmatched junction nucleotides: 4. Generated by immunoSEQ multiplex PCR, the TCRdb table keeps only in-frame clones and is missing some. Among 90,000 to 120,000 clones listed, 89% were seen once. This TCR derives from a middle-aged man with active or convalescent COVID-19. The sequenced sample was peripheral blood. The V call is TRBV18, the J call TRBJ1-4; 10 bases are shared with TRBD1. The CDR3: CASSAGTGATNEKLFF. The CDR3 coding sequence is TGTGCCAGCTCTGCGGGGACAGGGGCAACTAATGAAAAACTGTTTTTT.